This TCR beta chain was captured by sequencing in a study of cytomegalovirus exposure and HLA in healthy donors. The V gene's germline CDR1 is LGHNA and CDR2 YSLEER. The CDR3 runs to 15 residues. Losses at the gene ends were 0 bases for V and 1 base for J; bases not matched to a gene: 3. Study outcomes and limitations: TCR beta chains associated with HLA were, in a later analysis, more clonally expanded than equally common others. Sequences of the TCR beta chain were said to predict the HLA-A and HLA-B alleles of most subjects accurately. Apart from CMV serostatus, no immune exposure information was available. Later analysis suggested most CMV-associated TCR beta chains were HLA-restricted.

Primers included in the PCR were 60 Vbeta and 13 Jbeta primers. The repertoire was sequenced with immunoSEQ multiplex PCR; TCRdb's copy has only in-frame clones and lacks some. The sample has 79,000 or so clones, over 65% seen once. For this clone: What it binds is unknown.

The sequence was collected from a woman between 40 and 55 years old in good health and CMV-seropositive. The sequencing input was PBMCs. This chain connects TRBV4-3 to TRBJ2-7; 7 bases match TRBD2. DNA of the CDR3: TGCGCCAGCAGCCAAGACCGAGCGGGATCCTACGAGCAGTACTTC. This codes for CASSQDRAGSYEQYF.